Below, one T cell receptor beta chain is given with its context. These data come from a study of OX40 agonist ivuxolimab in advanced cancers. Clones were read by immunoSEQ multiplex PCR, and TCRdb kept only the in-frame ones, dropping some. The repertoire includes about 14,000 clones, more than 85% of them detected once, and around 67% sits in the top ten. The CDR3 length is 15 residues. The germline CDR1 and CDR2 sequences are SSHAT and FNYEAQ (reference sequence). The V end was cut by 6 bases, the J end by 2 bases, with 16 bases between. V is TRBV7-7 and J is TRBJ1-2, with D maybe TRBD1 (6 bases). The receptor's source is an adult with an advanced solid tumor such as melanoma, head and neck, liver or kidney cancer. Sequenced here: CD4+ or CD8+ T cells sorted from blood, sampled in a trial of the OX40 agonist ivuxolimab. The CDR3 DNA follows: TGTGCCAGCAGTCAAACTTGGACAGCCAACTATGGCTACACCTTC. Residues: CASSQTWTANYGYTF.